These T cell receptor beta chains were read from a single sample in a study of blood T cell repertoires in COVID-19. Generated by immunoSEQ multiplex PCR, the TCRdb table keeps only in-frame clones and is missing some. The repertoire includes over 200,000 clones, roughly 86% of them detected once, and roughly 2.5% sits in the top ten. The source material was peripheral blood. These receptors were obtained from a woman aged 55-69 years with acute or convalescent COVID-19. CDR3s include the opening cysteine and the closing phenylalanine or tryptophan. A D gene is named only where the DNA matches it firmly. Clone size is not always given. Where it is, it says once, few, many or a class for expanded clones.

J gene | V gene | D gene | clone size | CDR3 protein
TRBJ1-6 | TRBV3-1/TRBV3-2 | - | - | CASRGALYNSPLHF
TRBJ1-1 | TRBV29-1 | - | - | CSSTTGLGTEAFF
TRBJ2-5 | TRBV7-9 | TRBD1 | - | CASSYSRQGQQETQYF
TRBJ2-5 | TRBV10-1 | - | - | CASSEDQVEAQYF
TRBJ2-1 | TRBV5-1 | TRBD2 | - | CASSLRPLSAGVYEQFF
TRBJ2-1 | TRBV6-4 | - | - | CASSTQGTRSLHEQFF
TRBJ2-7 | TRBV27 | - | - | CASSEKRGNEQYF
TRBJ1-4 | TRBV6-5 | - | - | CASRASLTNEKLFF
TRBJ1-5 | TRBV19 | TRBD1 | - | CASSIDRLGQVSNQPQHF
TRBJ1-5 | TRBV18 | - | - | CASSPGLWGNQPQHF
TRBJ2-1 | TRBV6-1 | - | - | CASSDRYSGDAEQFF
TRBJ1-3 | TRBV7-2 | - | - | CASSLGLRNTIYF
TRBJ2-1 | TRBV29-1 | - | - | CSVRLDPYNEQFF
TRBJ2-7 | TRBV27 | TRBD2 | - | CASAAGLAGDEQYF
TRBJ1-5 | TRBV5-1 | TRBD1 | - | CASSPAGQGDQPQHF
TRBJ2-6 | TRBV5-4 | TRBD1 | - | CASSLFPRTGVSSGANVLTF
TRBJ1-3 | TRBV5-8 | - | - | CASSQDRTSGNTIYF
TRBJ1-1 | TRBV7-3 | - | once | CASSLTASGYTEAFF
TRBJ1-2 | TRBV6-1 | - | once | CASSEVGQGLSYGYTF
TRBJ2-1 | TRBV11-2 | - | - | CASTKGLSYNEQFF
TRBJ1-3 | TRBV27 | TRBD1 | - | CASSIWDRGPSGNTIYF
TRBJ1-2 | TRBV6-2/TRBV6-3 | - | few | CASSYPRAGGYTF
TRBJ2-5 | TRBV29-1 | - | - | CSVEDPIREETQYF
TRBJ2-3 | TRBV19 | TRBD2 | - | CASSIDLAGDSTDTQYF
TRBJ1-6 | TRBV14 | - | - | CASSQAGFRSPLHF
TRBJ2-1 | TRBV4-1 | TRBD2 | - | CASSLTPGTSGSNEQFF
TRBJ2-1 | TRBV10-1 | TRBD2 | - | CASSSGNPYNEQFF
TRBJ2-5 | TRBV30 | - | - | CAWSLETQYF
TRBJ2-3 | TRBV5-6 | - | - | CASSLRLRDTQYF
TRBJ1-5 | TRBV6-5 | TRBD1 | - | CASSPQGGGGQPQHF
TRBJ2-1 | TRBV6-2/TRBV6-3 | - | once | CASSPIFGLEQFF
TRBJ1-5 | TRBV19 | - | - | CASSIRGAGGGQPQHF
TRBJ1-4 | TRBV7-9 | - | - | CASSLGSAPNEKLFF
TRBJ1-2 | TRBV9 | TRBD1 | - | CASSVSPGTGVGGYTF
TRBJ2-2 | TRBV7-6 | - | - | CASSLDRAGTGELFF
TRBJ1-4 | TRBV5-8 | - | - | CASSYYLGRNEKLFF
TRBJ2-2 | TRBV27 | TRBD1 | - | CASSLWGTGNTGELFF
TRBJ2-5 | TRBV7-2 | - | - | CASSSPPGQETQYF
TRBJ1-1 | TRBV27 | - | - | CASMRVVNTEAFF
TRBJ1-1 | TRBV6-5 | - | - | CASRLRRAGTEAFF
TRBJ2-2 | TRBV29-1 | TRBD1 | - | CSVDRGSRAGELFF
TRBJ1-1 | TRBV7-6 | - | - | CASGTQAYTEAFF
TRBJ2-3 | TRBV7-9 | TRBD2 | - | CASSFGTSGTDTQYF
TRBJ2-3 | TRBV4-1 | TRBD2 | - | CASSQDAPGLVSDTQYF
TRBJ1-1 | TRBV19 | - | - | CASSISGALNTEAFF
TRBJ2-7 | TRBV19 | - | few | CASSIDPRGSYEQYF
TRBJ2-7 | TRBV28 | - | - | CASSFGGFHEQYF
TRBJ1-2 | TRBV12-3/TRBV12-4 | - | - | CASRTTSGGYTF
TRBJ2-7 | TRBV4-1 | TRBD1 | - | CASSQDRGTNYEQYF
TRBJ2-1 | TRBV19 | - | - | CASSSGVGSYNEQFF
TRBJ2-5 | TRBV7-2 | - | - | CASSLSASEETQYF
TRBJ2-7 | TRBV7-8 | TRBD1 | - | CASSLERGLGEQYF
TRBJ1-6 | TRBV5-6 | - | - | CASSIGVMPNSPLHF
TRBJ1-4 | TRBV3-1/TRBV3-2 | - | once | CASSHIGGDEKLFF
TRBJ1-1 | TRBV5-5 | - | - | CASSLIGGEGEAFF
TRBJ2-2 | TRBV18 | - | - | CASSPSIRPNTGELFF
TRBJ1-5 | TRBV7-8 | TRBD1 | - | CASSLLLGTGVYQPQHF
TRBJ1-3 | TRBV7-7 | TRBD1 | - | CASSLGTGYGNTIYF
TRBJ2-1 | TRBV7-2 | TRBD1 | - | CASSLSPRTGGFEQFF
TRBJ2-1 | TRBV5-1 | TRBD2 | - | CASSLVIGTTSGSNHEQFF